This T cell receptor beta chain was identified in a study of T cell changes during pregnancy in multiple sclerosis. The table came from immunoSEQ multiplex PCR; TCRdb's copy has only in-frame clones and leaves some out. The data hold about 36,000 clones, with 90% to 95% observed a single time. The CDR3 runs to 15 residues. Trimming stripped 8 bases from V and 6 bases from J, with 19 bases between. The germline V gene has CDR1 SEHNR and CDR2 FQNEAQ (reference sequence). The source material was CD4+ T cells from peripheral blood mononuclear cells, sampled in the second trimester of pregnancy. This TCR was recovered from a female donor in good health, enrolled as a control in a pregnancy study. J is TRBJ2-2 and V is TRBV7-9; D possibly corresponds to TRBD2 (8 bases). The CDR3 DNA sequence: TGTGCCAGCGGAGGGGGCGGGAGGTCGGCCGGGGAGCTGTTTTTT. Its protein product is CASGGGGRSAGELFF.